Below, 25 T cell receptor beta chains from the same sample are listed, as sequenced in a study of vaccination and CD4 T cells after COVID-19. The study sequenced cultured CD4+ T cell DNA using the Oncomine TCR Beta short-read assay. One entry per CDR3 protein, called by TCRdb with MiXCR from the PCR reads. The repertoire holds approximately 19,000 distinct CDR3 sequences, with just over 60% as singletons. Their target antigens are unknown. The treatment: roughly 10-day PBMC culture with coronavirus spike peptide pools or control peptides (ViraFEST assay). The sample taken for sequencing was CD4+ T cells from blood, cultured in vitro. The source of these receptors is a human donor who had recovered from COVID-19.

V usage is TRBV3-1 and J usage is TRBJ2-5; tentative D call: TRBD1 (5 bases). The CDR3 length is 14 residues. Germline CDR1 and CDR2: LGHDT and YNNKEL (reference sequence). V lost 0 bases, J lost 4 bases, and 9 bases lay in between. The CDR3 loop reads CASSQEPQGETQYF. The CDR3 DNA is TGTGCCAGCAGCCAAGAGCCGCAGGGAGAGACCCAGTACTTC.

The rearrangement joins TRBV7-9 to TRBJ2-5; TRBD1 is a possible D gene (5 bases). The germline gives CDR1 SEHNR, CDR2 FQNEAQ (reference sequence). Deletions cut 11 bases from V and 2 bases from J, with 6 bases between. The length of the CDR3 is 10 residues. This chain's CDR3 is CAGAQETQYF. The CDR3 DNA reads TGTGCCGGGGCTCAAGAGACCCAGTACTTC.

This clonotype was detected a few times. The CDR3 coding sequence is TGCAGTGCTAGAGATGGGGGGCCCCTTAATTCACCCCTCCACTTT. Amino acid sequence: CSARDGGPLNSPLHF. The chain is built from TRBV20-1 and TRBJ1-6, with TRBD1 as a possible D gene (6 bases). The CDR3 covers 15 residues. The V end lost 0 bases, the J end lost 6 bases, and 12 bases lay between the germline ends. Germline CDR1 DFQATT, CDR2 SNEGSKA (reference sequence).

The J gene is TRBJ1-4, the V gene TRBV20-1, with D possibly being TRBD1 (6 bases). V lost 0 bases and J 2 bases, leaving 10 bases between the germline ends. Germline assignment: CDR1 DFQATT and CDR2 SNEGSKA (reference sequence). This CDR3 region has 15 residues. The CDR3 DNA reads TGCAGTGCTAGAGATCCCCAGGGGACTAATGAAAAACTGTTTTTT. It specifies CSARDPQGTNEKLFF.

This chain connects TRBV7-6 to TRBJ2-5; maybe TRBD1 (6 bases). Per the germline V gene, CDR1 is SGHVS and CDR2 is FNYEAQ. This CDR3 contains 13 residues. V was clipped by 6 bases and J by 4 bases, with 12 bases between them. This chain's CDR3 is CASSAGQLETQYF. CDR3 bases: TGTGCCAGCAGTGCAGGACAGTTAGAGACCCAGTACTTC. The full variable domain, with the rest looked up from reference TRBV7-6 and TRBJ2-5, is GAGVSQSPRYKVTKRGQDVALRCDPISGHVSLYWYRQALGQGPEFLTYFNYEAQQDKSGLPNDRFSAERPEGSISTLTIQRTEQRDSAMYRCASSAGQLETQYFGPGTRLLVL.

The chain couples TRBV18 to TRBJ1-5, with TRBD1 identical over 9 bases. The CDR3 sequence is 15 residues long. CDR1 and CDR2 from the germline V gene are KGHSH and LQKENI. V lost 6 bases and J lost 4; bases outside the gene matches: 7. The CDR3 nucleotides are TGTGCCAGCTCCTCCTCAGGGACAGGGAATCAGCCCCAGCATTTT. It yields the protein CASSSSGTGNQPQHF.

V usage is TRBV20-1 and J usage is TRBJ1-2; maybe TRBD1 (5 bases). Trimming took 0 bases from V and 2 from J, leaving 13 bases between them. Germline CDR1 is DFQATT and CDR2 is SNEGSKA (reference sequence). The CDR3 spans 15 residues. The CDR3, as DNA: TGCAGTGCTAGAGATTTCCCAGGGTCAAACTATGGCTACACCTTC. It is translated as CSARDFPGSNYGYTF.

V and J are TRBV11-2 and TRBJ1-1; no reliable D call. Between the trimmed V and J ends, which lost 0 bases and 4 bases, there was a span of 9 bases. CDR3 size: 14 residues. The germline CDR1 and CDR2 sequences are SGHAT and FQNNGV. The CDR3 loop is CASSLDRAFTEAFF. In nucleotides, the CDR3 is TGTGCCAGCAGCTTAGATCGGGCCTTCACTGAAGCTTTCTTT.

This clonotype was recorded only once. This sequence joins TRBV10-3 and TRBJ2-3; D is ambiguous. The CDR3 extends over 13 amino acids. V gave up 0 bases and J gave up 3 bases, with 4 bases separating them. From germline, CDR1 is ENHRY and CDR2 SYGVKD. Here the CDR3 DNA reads TGTGCCATCAGTGAGTCAGGTACAGATACGCAGTATTTT. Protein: CAISESGTDTQYF.

CDR3 in DNA: TGCAGTGCTAGATACTCAGGGGGTTCCTATGGCTACACCTTC. Translation gives CSARYSGGSYGYTF. The chain carries TRBV20-1 and TRBJ1-2; 7 bases agree with TRBD1. V lost 2 bases to trimming and J lost 4 bases; unmatched junction nucleotides: 7. Germline V gene sequence: CDR1 DFQATT, CDR2 SNEGSKA (reference sequence). The CDR3 runs 14 residues.

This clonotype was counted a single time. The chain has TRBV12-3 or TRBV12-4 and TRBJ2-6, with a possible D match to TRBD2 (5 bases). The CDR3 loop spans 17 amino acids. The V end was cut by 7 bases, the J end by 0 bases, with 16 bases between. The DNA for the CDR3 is TGTGCCAGCACCCTGCCCACGGGAAACTCTGGGGCCAACGTCCTGACTTTC. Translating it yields CASTLPTGNSGANVLTF.

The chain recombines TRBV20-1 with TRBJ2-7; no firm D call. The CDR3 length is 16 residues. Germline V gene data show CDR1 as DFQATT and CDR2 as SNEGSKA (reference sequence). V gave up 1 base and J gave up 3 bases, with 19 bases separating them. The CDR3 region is CSARAPHGSIDYEQYF. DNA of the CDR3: TGCAGTGCTAGAGCCCCCCACGGCTCAATTGACTACGAGCAGTACTTC.

The CDR3 loop reads CSAIFPGDAGNTIYF. DNA for the CDR3: TGCAGTGCTATCTTCCCGGGGGACGCTGGAAACACCATATATTTT. The chain is built from TRBV20-1 and TRBJ1-3, with D possibly being TRBD1 (5 bases). The CDR3 extends over 15 amino acids. Trimming cost V 4 bases and J 2 bases, with 15 bases left between them. Per the germline V gene, CDR1 is DFQATT and CDR2 is SNEGSKA (reference sequence).

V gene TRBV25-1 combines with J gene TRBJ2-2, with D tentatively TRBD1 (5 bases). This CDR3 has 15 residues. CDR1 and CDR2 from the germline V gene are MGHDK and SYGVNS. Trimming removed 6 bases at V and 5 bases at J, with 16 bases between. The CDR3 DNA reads TGTGCCAGCAGCAGTGGGGCAGGGTTAACCGGGGAGCTGTTTTTT. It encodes CASSSGAGLTGELFF.

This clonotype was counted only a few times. As DNA, the CDR3 is TGTGCCAGCAGTCCCCCAGCGCGAGAGACCCAGTACTTC. Protein sequence: CASSPPARETQYF. This chain uses TRBV6-1 with TRBJ2-5; the D is unclear. Per germline, CDR1 MNHNS and CDR2 SASEGT. There are 13 residues in the CDR3. The V end was cut by 5 bases, the J end by 4 bases, with 11 bases between.

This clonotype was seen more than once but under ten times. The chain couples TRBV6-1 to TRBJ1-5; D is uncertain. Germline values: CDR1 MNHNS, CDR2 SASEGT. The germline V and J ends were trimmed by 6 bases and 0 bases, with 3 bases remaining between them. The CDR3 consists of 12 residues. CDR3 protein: CASRHSNQPQHF. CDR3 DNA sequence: TGTGCCAGCAGGCATAGCAATCAGCCCCAGCATTTT.

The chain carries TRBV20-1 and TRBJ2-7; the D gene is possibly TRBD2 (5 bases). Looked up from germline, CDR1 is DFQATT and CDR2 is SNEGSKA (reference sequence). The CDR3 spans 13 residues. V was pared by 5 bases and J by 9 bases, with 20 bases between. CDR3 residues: CSALPRTPGGQYF. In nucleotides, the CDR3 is TGCAGTGCTCTCCCCCGGACTCCCGGAGGGCAGTACTTC.

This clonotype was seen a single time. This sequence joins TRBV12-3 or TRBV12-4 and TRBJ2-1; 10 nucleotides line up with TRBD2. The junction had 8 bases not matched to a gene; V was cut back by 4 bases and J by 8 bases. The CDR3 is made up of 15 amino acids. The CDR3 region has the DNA TGTGCCAGCAGTTCATCTAGCGGGAGTGCAGATGAGCAGTTCTTC. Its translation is CASSSSSGSADEQFF.

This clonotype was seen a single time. For the CDR3, the DNA is TGTGCCAGCAGTTCCTCCCCGGCAGCAATTAACTATGGCTACACCTTC. Translating it yields CASSSSPAAINYGYTF. The rearrangement links TRBV28 to TRBJ1-2; D unresolved. V shed 4 bases and J shed 1 base, with 16 bases lying between them. There are 16 residues in the CDR3. The V gene's germline CDR1 is MDHEN and CDR2 SYDVKM.

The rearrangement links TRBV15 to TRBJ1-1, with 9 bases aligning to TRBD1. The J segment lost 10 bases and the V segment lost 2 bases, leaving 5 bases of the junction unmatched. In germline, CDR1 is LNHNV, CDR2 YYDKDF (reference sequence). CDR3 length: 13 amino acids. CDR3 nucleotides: TGTGCCACCAGCAGAACAGGGGGCGGTGGAGCTTTCTTT. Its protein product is CATSRTGGGGAFF.

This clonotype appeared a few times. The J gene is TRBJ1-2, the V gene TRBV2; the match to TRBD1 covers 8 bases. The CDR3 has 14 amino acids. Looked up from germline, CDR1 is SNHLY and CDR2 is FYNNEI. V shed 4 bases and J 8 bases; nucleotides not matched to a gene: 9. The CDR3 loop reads CASSGTGRMGGYTF. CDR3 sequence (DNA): TGTGCCAGCAGTGGGACAGGGCGAATGGGGGGCTACACCTTC.

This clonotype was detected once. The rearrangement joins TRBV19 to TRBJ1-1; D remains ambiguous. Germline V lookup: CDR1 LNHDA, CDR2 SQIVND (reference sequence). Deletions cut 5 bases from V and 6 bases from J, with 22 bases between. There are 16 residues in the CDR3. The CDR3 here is CASSLQTGGMVPEAFF. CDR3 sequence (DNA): TGTGCCAGTAGTCTCCAGACGGGAGGGATGGTCCCTGAAGCTTTCTTT.

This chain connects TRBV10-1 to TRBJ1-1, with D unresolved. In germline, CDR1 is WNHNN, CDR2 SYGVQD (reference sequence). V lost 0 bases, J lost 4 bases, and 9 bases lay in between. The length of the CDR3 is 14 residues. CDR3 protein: CASSESGGPTEAFF. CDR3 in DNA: TGCGCCAGCAGTGAGTCCGGAGGACCCACTGAAGCTTTCTTT.

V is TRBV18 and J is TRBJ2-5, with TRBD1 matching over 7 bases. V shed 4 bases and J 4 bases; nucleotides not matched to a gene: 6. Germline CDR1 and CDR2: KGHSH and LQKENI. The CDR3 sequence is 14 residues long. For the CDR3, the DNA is TGTGCCAGCTCACGGGACAGCCACCCAGAGACCCAGTACTTC. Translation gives CASSRDSHPETQYF.

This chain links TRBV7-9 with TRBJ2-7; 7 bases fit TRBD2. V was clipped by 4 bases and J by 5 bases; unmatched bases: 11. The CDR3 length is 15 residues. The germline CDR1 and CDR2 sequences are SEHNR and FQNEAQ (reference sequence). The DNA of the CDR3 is TGTGCCAGCAGCTCCGATAGCGGGTCTCCTAACGAGCAGTACTTC. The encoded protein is CASSSDSGSPNEQYF.